These T cell receptor beta chains were read from a single sample in a study of neurological immune-mediated disorders. One entry per CDR3 protein, called by TCRdb with MiXCR from the 5' RACE reads. The table includes about 32,000 distinct CDR3 sequences, less than 15% detected once. Input material: CD4+ T cells from blood. The receptor set was obtained from a female donor with HTLV-1-associated myelopathy (HAM/TSP). Each CDR3 is given with its conserved first and last residue. D genes are given only for firm matches. Size tells how often a clone was seen (once, few, many) or the class of an expanded clone, and some rows leave it out.

clone_size | d_call | j_call | v_call | cdr3_nt | cdr3_aa
many | TRBD1 | TRBJ2-4 | TRBV6-5 | TGTGCCAGCAGTCCAAACACCCTGGACAGGGTCAGAAACATTCAGTACTTC | CASSPNTLDRVRNIQYF
many | - | TRBJ2-1 | TRBV7-7 | TGTGCTAGCAGCAATGAGGCGGGTAGCGGAACCAATGAGCAGTTCTTC | CASSNEAGSGTNEQFF
many | - | TRBJ2-7 | TRBV5-1 | TGCGCCAGCAGCTTCACGGATCCCAGTATAGAGCAGTACTTC | CASSFTDPSIEQYF
- | TRBD1 | TRBJ1-1 | TRBV2 | TGTGCCAGCAAGCGGACAGGGGTGAACACTGAAGCTTTCTTT | CASKRTGVNTEAFF
many | - | TRBJ2-5 | TRBV6-5 | TGTGCCAGCAGTTACGTCAGTGCGGAGACCCAGTACTTC | CASSYVSAETQYF
many | - | TRBJ2-7 | TRBV4-1 | TGCGCCAGCAGCCAAGACTGGCAGGGTAAGGTGCAGTACTTC | CASSQDWQGKVQYF
medium-sized | TRBD1 | TRBJ1-4 | TRBV20-1 | TGCAGTGCTAGAGCGGGACAGGGGGCGAGGTCTGAAAAACTGTTTTTT | CSARAGQGARSEKLFF
many | - | TRBJ1-1 | TRBV18 | TGTGCCAGCTCGACGGGGGAGGGGTTCATGAACACTGAAGCTTTCTTT | CASSTGEGFMNTEAFF
many | - | TRBJ2-3 | TRBV11-2 | TGTGCCAGCAGCTTAGATCCGGCTAGAACTAGCACAGATACGCAGTATTTT | CASSLDPARTSTDTQYF
- | - | TRBJ1-1 | TRBV5-1 | TGCGCCAGCAGCTTGGATGTGGGGTCTACTGAAGCTTTCTTT | CASSLDVGSTEAFF
many | - | TRBJ1-1 | TRBV20-1 | TGCAGTGCCCACGCACAGAGGAACACTGAAGCTTTCTTT | CSAHAQRNTEAFF
many | TRBD2 | TRBJ2-1 | TRBV5-1 | TGCGCCAGCAGCCTGACTAGCGGGGGGGCCAATGAGCAGTTCTTC | CASSLTSGGANEQFF
many | - | TRBJ2-1 | TRBV5-1 | TGCGCCAGCAGCTTGGACAACTCCTACAATGAGCAGTTCTTC | CASSLDNSYNEQFF
many | TRBD2 | TRBJ2-1 | TRBV20-1 | TGCAGTGCTTCTAGCGGGAGGTTCAATGAGCAGTTCTTC | CSASSGRFNEQFF
few | - | TRBJ2-3 | TRBV18 | TGTGCCAGCTCACCGGGGCTAACCGGGCGTCCAGATACGCAGTATTTT | CASSPGLTGRPDTQYF
many | - | TRBJ2-5 | TRBV7-8 | TGTGCCAGCAGCAGAGGACAGCCGTACCAAGAGACCCAGTACTTC | CASSRGQPYQETQYF
many | - | TRBJ2-1 | TRBV20-1 | TGCAGTGCCCGGGCGGGGGCCTCCTACAATGAGCAGTTCTTC | CSARAGASYNEQFF
many | TRBD1 | TRBJ2-5 | TRBV20-1 | TGCAGTGCTTCAGGGGGCCTCACGGCGGGAGAGACCCAGTACTTC | CSASGGLTAGETQYF
many | - | TRBJ2-1 | TRBV7-3 | TGTGCCAGCAGCTCCCGACGGAACGATGAGCAGTTCTTC | CASSSRRNDEQFF
many | TRBD1 | TRBJ2-3 | TRBV20-1 | TGCAGTGCCACTACCGGACAGGGGTTGGGGACAGATACGCAGTATTTT | CSATTGQGLGTDTQYF
- | TRBD2 | TRBJ2-1 | TRBV30 | TGTGCCTGGAGACCCCGGGACTACTTGGCCAATGAGCAGTTCTTC | CAWRPRDYLANEQFF
few | - | TRBJ2-4 | TRBV7-3 | TGTGCCAGCAGCTTAGCGCAGGGAAACATTCAGTACTTC | CASSLAQGNIQYF
many | - | TRBJ1-1 | TRBV3-1 | TGTGCCAGCAGCCAAGACGGCACTGAAGCTTTCTTT | CASSQDGTEAFF
many | - | TRBJ2-5 | TRBV7-2 | TGTGCCAGCACCCTCCGGGTAGCGGAGAACCAAGAGACCCAGTACTTC | CASTLRVAENQETQYF
medium-sized | - | TRBJ1-4 | TRBV5-1 | TGCGCCAGCAGCCCCGCGAACGGCAATGAAAAACTGTTTTTT | CASSPANGNEKLFF
many | - | TRBJ1-2 | TRBV7-6 | TGTGCCAGCAGCTTAGAGTCAGGGTGGAACTATGGCTACACCTTC | CASSLESGWNYGYTF
many | - | TRBJ2-3 | TRBV3-1 | TGTGCCAGCAGCCCTCAAGGACACGACCTGAGCACAGATACGCAGTATTTT | CASSPQGHDLSTDTQYF
many | - | TRBJ2-3 | TRBV7-9 | TGTGCCAGCAGCTTATGGCGTAAGGGCACAGATACGCAGTATTTT | CASSLWRKGTDTQYF
many | - | TRBJ2-5 | TRBV5-1 | TGCGCCAGCAGCTTGGCCCGTACAGGGATTCGGGAGACCCAGTACTTC | CASSLARTGIRETQYF
many | TRBD1 | TRBJ1-4 | TRBV5-1 | TGCGCCAGCAGCTTGTTGGGGACAGGAACGGATGAAAAACTGTTTTTT | CASSLLGTGTDEKLFF
many | TRBD1 | TRBJ2-3 | TRBV5-5 | TGTGCCAGCAGCGGACAGGGAGCAGATACGCAGTATTTT | CASSGQGADTQYF